Below are 5 T cell receptor beta chains sequenced from a single sample in a study of cytomegalovirus exposure and HLA in healthy donors. PCR involved 60 Vbeta and 13 Jbeta primers. Libraries were prepared by immunoSEQ multiplex PCR; TCRdb keeps only in-frame clonotypes and omits some of them. The sample holds fewer than 250,000 clones, 65% to 75% seen once. Material for sequencing was PBMCs. The receptors were sampled from a woman under 40 in good health and CMV-seronegative.

The rearrangement links TRBV5-6 to TRBJ2-3; 10 positions match TRBD2. Germline CDR1 and CDR2: SGHDT and YYEEEE. The V gene end was trimmed by 0 bases and the J gene end by 0 bases; junction bases not matched to a gene: 4. The length of the CDR3 is 17 residues. CDR3 in DNA: TGTGCCAGCAGCTTGGCCGGGACTAGCGATAGCACAGATACGCAGTATTTT. It codes for CASSLAGTSDSTDTQYF.

V is TRBV2 and J is TRBJ2-3; no definite D call. V lost 7 bases and J 5 bases, leaving 13 bases between the germline ends. The CDR3 loop spans 13 amino acids. Germline V gene lookup returns CDR1 SNHLY and CDR2 FYNNEI. For the CDR3, the DNA is TGTGCCAGCACCCTACGGCCGGGAGATACGCAGTATTTT. Translating gives CASTLRPGDTQYF.

The chain uses TRBV19 and TRBJ1-1, with no clear D. The CDR3 contains 13 residues. The germline CDR1 and CDR2 sequences are LNHDA and SQIVND (reference sequence). Trimming shortened V by 6 bases and J by 4 bases, and 12 bases separated the two germline ends. This CDR3 reads CASSPSRGTEAFF. The CDR3 DNA sequence: TGTGCCAGTAGCCCGTCCCGGGGCACTGAAGCTTTCTTT.

This chain connects TRBV27 to TRBJ1-5; D gene uncertain. There are 16 residues in the CDR3. The germline V gene has CDR1 MNHEY and CDR2 SMNVEV (reference sequence). The V end was cut by 2 bases, the J end by 4 bases, with 15 bases between. The CDR3 DNA is TGTGCCAGCAGTTTAATGGGAGGGATCAGAAATCAGCCCCAGCATTTT. Amino acid sequence: CASSLMGGIRNQPQHF.

This clone was counted once. The chain links TRBV7-9 to TRBJ1-4; 7 bases are a match to TRBD1. This CDR3 comprises 15 residues. Unmatched junction bases numbered 10, after V lost 5 bases and J lost 7 bases. Germline V CDR1 and CDR2: SEHNR, FQNEAQ (reference sequence). The CDR3 DNA follows: TGTGCCAGCAGCCCTAGACAGGGTGAGGGTGAAAAACTGTTTTTT. It translates to CASSPRQGEGEKLFF.